This entry lists 23 T cell receptor beta chains sequenced from one sample in a study of T cell changes during pregnancy in multiple sclerosis. The protocol was immunoSEQ multiplex PCR, while the TCRdb copy is restricted to in-frame clones and leaves out a portion. This table has roughly 73,000 clones, approximately 94% appearing once. The source material was peripheral blood, sampled in the second trimester of pregnancy. All receptors derive from a female donor in good health, enrolled as a control in a pregnancy study.

The chain employs TRBV4-1 and TRBJ1-3; TRBD1 is a possible D gene (6 bases). This CDR3 has 15 amino acids. Germline V gene sequence: CDR1 MGHRA, CDR2 YSYEKL. V was trimmed by 2 bases and J by 4 bases, leaving 12 bases between them. The CDR3 reads CASSQYREAGNTIYF. The CDR3 DNA follows: TGCGCCAGCAGCCAATACAGGGAAGCGGGAAACACCATATATTTT.

The V gene is TRBV7-9, the J gene TRBJ2-5; maybe TRBD2 (5 bases). The CDR3 runs 14 residues. V was clipped by 1 base and J by 3 bases, with 9 bases between them. CDR1 and CDR2 from the germline V gene are SEHNR and FQNEAQ (reference sequence). The CDR3 DNA is TGTGCCAGCAGCTTAGGGAGCGGAGAAGAGACCCAGTACTTC. Protein: CASSLGSGEETQYF.

The gene calls are TRBV7-9 and TRBJ1-3; 8 bases match TRBD1. The CDR3 extends over 14 amino acids. Germline V lookup: CDR1 SEHNR, CDR2 FQNEAQ (reference sequence). Trimming removed 5 bases from V and 4 bases from J; junction bases left unmatched: 4. The CDR3 bases are TGTGCCAGCAGCGTAGGACAGGGAGGAAACACCATATATTTT. Translating it yields CASSVGQGGNTIYF.

This clone was detected only a few times. V usage is TRBV5-1 and J usage is TRBJ1-1; D gene uncertain. Trimming pared 4 bases from V and 3 bases from J, leaving 13 bases between. This CDR3 contains 14 residues. The germline gives CDR1 SGHRS, CDR2 YFSETQ. The CDR3, as DNA: TGCGCCAGCAGCCCTAGCACCCAATACACTGAAGCTTTCTTT. This translates into CASSPSTQYTEAFF.

The chain combines TRBV2 with TRBJ1-1, with TRBD1 matching 8 bases. Germline CDR1 SNHLY, CDR2 FYNNEI. With V trimmed by 1 base and J by 0 bases, 4 bases remained unmatched. The CDR3 runs to 16 residues. CDR3 sequence: CASSEGGQGMNTEAFF. The CDR3 DNA reads as TGTGCCAGCAGTGAAGGCGGACAGGGAATGAACACTGAAGCTTTCTTT.

The rearrangement joins TRBV6-5 to TRBJ2-7; TRBD1 agrees at 7 bases. CDR3 length equals 15 residues. Germline V CDR1 and CDR2: MNHEY, SVGAGI. V was clipped by 0 bases and J by 2 bases; unmatched bases: 4. CDR3 in DNA: TGTGCCAGCAGTTACTCGGAAGGGGGCGCCTACGAGCAGTACTTC. Translating gives CASSYSEGGAYEQYF.

The chain links TRBV5-4 to TRBJ1-1, with TRBD1 identical over 7 bases. The trim removed 2 bases at V and 3 bases at J, leaving 4 bases unmatched. The CDR3 spans 14 residues. Germline-derived CDR1 and CDR2 are SGHNT and YYREEE (reference sequence). CDR3 amino acids: CASSLHTGDTEAFF. The DNA for the CDR3 is TGTGCCAGCAGCTTACATACAGGGGACACTGAAGCTTTCTTT. The entire variable domain, with the rest obtained from reference TRBV5-4 and TRBJ1-1, is as follows: ETGVTQSPTHLIKTRGQQVTLRCSSQSGHNTVSWYQQALGQGPQFIFQYYREEENGRGNFPPRFSGLQFPNYSSELNVNALELDDSALYLCASSLHTGDTEAFFGQGTRLTVV.

The rearrangement joins TRBV27 to TRBJ2-7; no definite D call. V was shortened by 7 bases and J by 0 bases, with 10 bases between the two germline ends. The CDR3 contains 13 residues. Germline CDR1 MNHEY, CDR2 SMNVEV (reference sequence). CDR3: CASIGVRSYEQYF. The CDR3 bases are TGTGCCAGCATAGGAGTCCGCTCCTACGAGCAGTACTTC.

The V and J genes are TRBV15 and TRBJ1-2; D is ambiguous. The length of the CDR3 is 11 residues. The V and J ends lost 1 base and 8 bases respectively, with 5 bases between them. Germline V gene data show CDR1 as LNHNV and CDR2 as YYDKDF (reference sequence). CDR3 in DNA: TGTGCCACCAGCAGAGGAGGGGGCTACACCTTC. Translated, it gives CATSRGGGYTF.

The V gene is TRBV6-7, the J gene TRBJ2-1; TRBD2 is a possible D gene (5 bases). TRBV6-7 is known as an ORF, though its function is uncertain. The V end was cut by 0 bases, the J end by 3 bases, with 15 bases between. This CDR3 is 17 amino acids long. CDR3 bases: TGTGCCAGCAGTTACTCGAGCGGACCAGTCAACTACAATGAGCAGTTCTTC. Protein product: CASSYSSGPVNYNEQFF.

This sequence joins TRBV6-1 and TRBJ1-6; 10 nucleotides align to TRBD1. The trim removed 7 bases at V and 10 bases at J, leaving 4 bases unmatched. The germline CDR1 and CDR2 sequences are MNHNS and SASEGT. The CDR3 has 13 amino acids. In nucleotides, the CDR3 is TGTGCCAGCAACCGGGACAGGGGATCACCCCTCCACTTT. It yields the protein CASNRDRGSPLHF.

Written as DNA, the CDR3 is TGTGCCAGTAGAGGGACAGGGGTGGAAGAGACCCAGTACTTC. Translated, it gives CASRGTGVEETQYF. J is TRBJ2-5 and V is TRBV19, with 10 bases lining up with TRBD1. The CDR3 runs to 14 residues. Germline V gene data show CDR1 as LNHDA and CDR2 as SQIVND (reference sequence). Trimming took 6 bases from V and 3 from J; bases not matched to a gene: 4.

The rearrangement joins TRBV7-9 to TRBJ1-2; no clear D gene. The CDR3 covers 15 residues. The germline V gene encodes CDR1 SEHNR and CDR2 FQNEAQ (reference sequence). V was pared by 0 bases and J by 6 bases, with 14 bases between. Here the CDR3 reads CASSLAREGKDGYTF. CDR3 nucleotides: TGTGCCAGCAGCTTAGCGCGGGAGGGAAAGGATGGCTACACCTTC.

CDR3 DNA sequence: TGTGCCAGCAGCAAAGGGACAGGGGCCACCGGGGAGCTGTTTTTT. Protein sequence: CASSKGTGATGELFF. This chain joins TRBV13 and TRBJ2-2, with 10 nucleotides matching TRBD1. With 5 bases clipped from V and 4 bases from J, the junction kept 4 bases outside the gene matches. Germline CDR1 is PRHDT and CDR2 is FYEKMQ (reference sequence). The CDR3 loop spans 15 amino acids.

The chain joins TRBV11-2 to TRBJ2-5, with D uncertain. CDR1 and CDR2 (germline): SGHAT, FQNNGV. The CDR3 contains 15 residues. Trimming took 5 bases from V and 2 from J, leaving 15 bases between them. The CDR3 sequence: CASSRTLGPQETQYF. The CDR3 DNA is TGTGCCAGCAGCCGTACTCTAGGTCCTCAAGAGACCCAGTACTTC.

The chain links TRBV6-6 to TRBJ1-1; 10 bases are a match to TRBD1. V shed 6 bases, J shed 4 bases, and the junction held 2 bases outside the gene matches. Germline V gives CDR1 MNHNY, CDR2 SVGAGI (reference sequence). The CDR3 totals 13 residues. The CDR3 loop is CASSRTGGTEAFF. The CDR3 DNA sequence: TGTGCCAGCAGCCGGACAGGGGGCACTGAAGCTTTCTTT.

V usage is TRBV9 and J usage is TRBJ1-2; 8 bases are shared with TRBD1. There are 15 residues in the CDR3. V was pared by 0 bases and J by 4 bases, with 5 bases of the junction left unmatched. CDR1 and CDR2 from the germline V gene are SGDLS and YYNGEE. The CDR3 reads CASSVGRTGPYGYTF. As DNA, the CDR3 is TGTGCCAGCAGCGTAGGTCGGACAGGGCCCTATGGCTACACCTTC. The whole variable domain, filled in from reference TRBV9 and TRBJ1-2, reads DSGVTQTPKHLITATGQRVTLRCSPRSGDLSVYWYQQSLDQGLQFLIQYYNGEERAKGNILERFSAQQFPDLHSELNLSSLELGDSALYFCASSVGRTGPYGYTFGSGTRLTVV.

The V call is TRBV7-9, the J call TRBJ1-1, with a possible D match to TRBD1 (6 bases). The CDR3 runs to 14 residues. With 5 bases removed from V and 10 bases from J, the gap between germline ends came to 20 bases. Germline values: CDR1 SEHNR, CDR2 FQNEAQ (reference sequence). The CDR3 region has the DNA TGTGCCAGCAGCAAGCCGAGGGGGGGGCGGGGAGCTTTCTTT. The encoded protein is CASSKPRGGRGAFF.

V and J are TRBV28 and TRBJ1-6; D unclear. There are 13 residues in the CDR3. Germline-derived CDR1 and CDR2 are MDHEN and SYDVKM. Trimming took 5 bases from V and 7 from J, leaving 9 bases between them. The CDR3 reads CASSRELNSPLHF. As DNA, the CDR3 is TGTGCCAGCAGTCGGGAGCTCAATTCACCCCTCCACTTT.

The rearrangement links TRBV29-1 to TRBJ1-4; 8 bases align to TRBD1. Germline lookup yields CDR1 SQVTM and CDR2 ANQGSEA. This CDR3 has 13 residues. J gave up 7 bases and V 7 bases, and 8 bases lay outside the gene matches. The CDR3 coding sequence is TGCAGCGGCCTTCAGGGGGCGGGTGAAAAACTGTTTTTT. This translates into CSGLQGAGEKLFF.

This chain links TRBV5-4 with TRBJ2-1, with no clear D. V lost 4 bases, J lost 0 bases, and 20 bases lay in between. The V gene's germline CDR1 is SGHNT and CDR2 YYREEE (reference sequence). CDR3 length: 18 amino acids. CDR3 in amino acids: CASSPLPSTVSSYNEQFF. The CDR3 DNA sequence: TGTGCCAGCAGCCCGCTACCCTCGACTGTCAGCTCCTACAATGAGCAGTTCTTC.

This clone was found once. The chain links TRBV6-1 to TRBJ1-4; no clear D gene. Germline V lookup: CDR1 MNHNS, CDR2 SASEGT. The V end was cut by 6 bases, the J end by 8 bases, with 13 bases between. This CDR3 is 13 amino acids long. CDR3 in amino acids: CASRNGPGEKLFF. CDR3 nucleotides: TGTGCCAGCAGAAATGGGCCTGGCGAAAAACTGTTTTTT.

The V gene is TRBV5-4, the J gene TRBJ1-1, with 8 nucleotides matching TRBD1. This CDR3 spans 12 amino acids. Per the germline V gene, CDR1 is SGHNT and CDR2 is YYREEE (reference sequence). The ends lost 3 bases at V and 8 bases at J; junction bases unmatched: 3. This chain's CDR3 is CASSSWTGEAFF. DNA for the CDR3: TGTGCCAGCAGCTCCTGGACAGGGGAAGCTTTCTTT. Full variable domain (missing parts from reference TRBV5-4 and TRBJ1-1): ETGVTQSPTHLIKTRGQQVTLRCSSQSGHNTVSWYQQALGQGPQFIFQYYREEENGRGNFPPRFSGLQFPNYSSELNVNALELDDSALYLCASSSWTGEAFFGQGTRLTVV.